What follows are 18 T cell receptor beta chains derived from one specimen sequenced in a study of T-cell memory formation after mild COVID-19. TCRdb independently ran MiXCR on the 5' RACE reads; one entry per CDR3 protein. In the table there are fewer than 700,000 distinct CDR3 sequences, about a fifth of which are singletons. Sequenced material: PBMCs or a T cell subset sorted from them (not recorded which). These receptors all stem from an adult woman who had mild COVID-19 (a few samples of this study predate the infection). Cell type and time point are not known.

The chain has TRBV7-3 and TRBJ2-7; weak D call: TRBD2 (6 bases). The germline V and J ends were trimmed by 5 bases and 5 bases, with 16 bases remaining between them. The CDR3 sequence is 14 residues long. Germline V gene data show CDR1 as SGHTA and CDR2 as FQGTGA. The CDR3: CASSPGVAANEQYF. The CDR3 coding sequence is TGTGCCAGCAGCCCCGGCGTAGCGGCAAACGAGCAGTACTTC.

This chain joins TRBV20-1 and TRBJ1-1; D ambiguous. CDR3 size: 12 residues. The V end was cut by 4 bases, the J end by 1 base, with 7 bases between. Per germline, CDR1 DFQATT and CDR2 SNEGSKA (reference sequence). CDR3 bases: TGCAGTGCTATGCGACAGAACACTGAAGCTTTCTTT. Encoded protein: CSAMRQNTEAFF.

This clonotype was recorded a few times. The chain recombines TRBV5-4 with TRBJ2-1, with TRBD2 matching over 7 bases. CDR3 length: 16 residues. The trim removed 4 bases at V and 3 bases at J, leaving 10 bases unmatched. The germline gives CDR1 SGHNT, CDR2 YYREEE (reference sequence). CDR3: CASSTRRGEVYNEQFF. The CDR3 DNA reads TGTGCCAGCAGCACGCGACGGGGGGAGGTCTACAATGAGCAGTTCTTC.

Here the CDR3 DNA reads TGCGCCAGCAGCCAAGAGGTAGGACTAGCGGGAGCGAATGAGCAGTTCTTC. Protein: CASSQEVGLAGANEQFF. V usage is TRBV4-3 and J usage is TRBJ2-1; 13 positions match TRBD2. The J segment lost 7 bases and the V segment lost 0 bases, leaving 6 bases of the junction unmatched. The CDR3 extends over 17 amino acids. Germline V gene lookup returns CDR1 LGHNA and CDR2 YSLEER.

Details on this clonotype: One junction end disagrees with the germline gene, perhaps due to a read error. This chain joins TRBV27 and TRBJ1-5; maybe TRBD1 (5 bases). The CDR3 sequence is 11 residues long. The V gene's germline CDR1 is MNHEY and CDR2 SMNVEV (reference sequence). In DNA, the CDR3 is TGTGCCAGCAGCCTGGGGGGAACAACTCTTTTT. Translation: CASSLGGTTLF.

The gene calls are TRBV5-5 and TRBJ2-3; 7 nucleotides align to TRBD2. Germline-derived CDR1 and CDR2 are SGHKS and YYEKEE (reference sequence). V lost 4 bases, J lost 5 bases, and 4 bases stayed unmatched. The CDR3 has 13 amino acids. The CDR3 sequence is CASSQTSLDTQYF. CDR3 in DNA: TGTGCCAGCAGCCAGACTAGCCTAGATACGCAGTATTTT.

This clonotype was seen a handful of times. The chain combines TRBV29-1 with TRBJ1-1; D is unresolved. V was clipped by 5 bases and J by 4 bases, with 11 bases between them. The length of the CDR3 is 12 residues. Germline CDR1 SQVTM, CDR2 ANQGSEA. This chain's CDR3 is CSVQNGVTEAFF. CDR3 nucleotides: TGCAGCGTTCAAAACGGGGTCACTGAAGCTTTCTTT.

Ten or more counts support this clonotype. The chain employs TRBV12-3 or TRBV12-4 and TRBJ2-5; perhaps TRBD1 as D (7 bases). V was shortened by 8 bases and J by 2 bases, with 24 bases between the two germline ends. This CDR3 comprises 17 residues. This CDR3 is CASGPSGGPRGQETQYF. CDR3 coding DNA: TGTGCCAGCGGCCCCTCAGGGGGGCCGAGAGGGCAAGAGACCCAGTACTTC.

V is TRBV7-9 and J is TRBJ2-1; D possibly corresponds to TRBD2 (6 bases). Germline V gives CDR1 SEHNR, CDR2 FQNEAQ (reference sequence). This CDR3 region has 13 residues. Trimming removed 5 bases at V and 7 bases at J, with 12 bases between. Here the CDR3 reads CASSETLANEQFF. CDR3 in DNA: TGTGCCAGCAGCGAAACTCTAGCGAATGAGCAGTTCTTC.

The chain is built from TRBV27 and TRBJ1-5, with D perhaps matching TRBD1 (6 bases). This CDR3 has 13 residues. The germline V gene encodes CDR1 MNHEY and CDR2 SMNVEV (reference sequence). Between the trimmed V and J ends, which lost 5 bases and 7 bases, there was a span of 12 bases. This chain's CDR3 is CASSRQERQPQHF. CDR3 sequence (DNA): TGTGCCAGCAGTCGACAGGAGCGACAGCCCCAGCATTTT.

The V gene is TRBV27, the J gene TRBJ1-5; D gene unclear. The CDR3 extends over 14 amino acids. Germline-derived CDR1 and CDR2 are MNHEY and SMNVEV (reference sequence). Trimming left V 5 bases short and J 2 bases short, with 10 bases between. In DNA, the CDR3 is TGTGCCAGCAGTCCCAGGTTCGGCAATCAGCCCCAGCATTTT. Translated, it gives CASSPRFGNQPQHF.

The chain uses TRBV30 and TRBJ1-1; D is uncertain. Germline V gene data show CDR1 as GTSNPN and CDR2 as SVGIG (reference sequence). The CDR3 runs to 13 residues. V was pared by 3 bases and J by 1 base, with 9 bases between. CDR3 DNA: TGTGCCTGGAGGGCTCTCGGGAACACTGAAGCTTTCTTT. Translating gives CAWRALGNTEAFF.

This clonotype was found a few times. The chain joins TRBV6-6 to TRBJ1-5, with 11 bases aligning to TRBD1. CDR3 size: 18 residues. Per the germline V gene, CDR1 is MNHNY and CDR2 is SVGAGI (reference sequence). The V gene end was trimmed by 4 bases and the J gene end by 3 bases; junction bases not matched to a gene: 11. This CDR3 reads CASSSGQGEGGFNQPQHF. In DNA, the CDR3 is TGTGCCAGCAGTTCGGGACAGGGGGAAGGGGGGTTCAATCAGCCCCAGCATTTT.

This clonotype was counted only a few times. The genes are TRBV12-3 or TRBV12-4 and TRBJ1-2; the D is unclear. Trimming pared 3 bases from V and 5 bases from J, leaving 7 bases between. This CDR3 is built from 12 residues. DNA of the CDR3: TGTGCCAGCAGTTTTCCCGGATATGGCTACACCTTC. As protein: CASSFPGYGYTF.

The V call is TRBV20-1, the J call TRBJ2-3; D may match TRBD1 or TRBD2 (5 bases each). This CDR3 comprises 14 residues. Between the trimmed V and J ends, which lost 0 bases and 4 bases, there was a span of 11 bases. CDR1 and CDR2 (germline): DFQATT, SNEGSKA (reference sequence). CDR3 in DNA: TGCAGTGCTAGAGAGCCGGGGCGGGCAGATACGCAGTATTTT. Residues: CSAREPGRADTQYF.

This clonotype has ten or more counts. V gene TRBV20-1 combines with J gene TRBJ2-7, with D perhaps assigned TRBD1 or TRBD2 (5 bases each). The CDR3 is made up of 15 amino acids. V lost 4 bases and J lost 4, with 20 bases in between. In germline, CDR1 is DFQATT, CDR2 SNEGSKA (reference sequence). The CDR3 DNA reads as TGCAGTGCTACTCGGGGCGTGAGCGAGACTTACGAGCAGTACTTC. Translating it yields CSATRGVSETYEQYF.

This clonotype was seen a handful of times. This chain links TRBV29-1 with TRBJ2-1, with 9 bases fitting TRBD2. The germline V gene encodes CDR1 SQVTM and CDR2 ANQGSEA. This CDR3 has 17 residues. Trimming at V came to 4 bases and at J to 1 base, leaving 11 bases not matched to a gene. CDR3 region: CSVGELAGGYSYNEQFF. CDR3 nucleotides: TGCAGCGTTGGGGAACTGGCGGGGGGGTATTCCTACAATGAGCAGTTCTTC.

The rearrangement uses TRBV15 and TRBJ1-1; TRBD1 might be the D (5 bases). The CDR3 has 13 amino acids. The germline CDR1 and CDR2 sequences are LNHNV and YYDKDF (reference sequence). V was pared by 3 bases and J by 9 bases, with 14 bases between. Here the CDR3 reads CATSSKGYAKAFF. The CDR3 DNA is TGTGCCACCAGCAGTAAGGGGTACGCTAAAGCTTTCTTT.